This T cell receptor (beta chain) is from a study of blood T cell repertoires in COVID-19. On the study more broadly: The United States, Italy and Spain were the sources of the acute and convalescent COVID-19 samples. Sample material is recorded as cDNA or gDNA derived from T cells, B-cell-depleted T cells, or PBMCs.

Patients of the Seattle cohort, enrolled during active infection, were followed longitudinally. The authors' processing: Reference gene primer amplification yielded estimated nucleated cell counts. TCRdb keeps only in-frame clones here, not all; method: immunoSEQ multiplex PCR. For V, J and clone size, that table is used; D and trimming come from the DNA. The sample has some 58,000 clones; roughly four fifths are singletons. Germline V lookup: CDR1 SGDLS, CDR2 YYNGEE. The CDR3 spans 14 residues. The ends lost 3 bases at V and 5 bases at J; junction bases unmatched: 3. The chain is built from TRBV9 and TRBJ1-3; the match to TRBD1 covers 9 bases. This receptor was obtained from a man over 45 with COVID-19, enrolled during active disease. The sequenced sample consisted of peripheral blood. CDR3 sequence: CASSDGTGRNTIYF. The CDR3 bases are TGTGCCAGCAGCGACGGGACAGGGAGAAACACCATATATTTT.